The entry that follows covers one TCR beta chain sequence. TCRdb's table, derived via immunoSEQ multiplex PCR, lists solely in-frame clones and lacks some. The sample lists over 200,000 clones, about four fifths occurring once. Trimming removed 6 bases from V and 1 base from J, with 18 bases in between. CDR3 length: 16 residues. CDR1 and CDR2 from the germline V gene are LNHDA and SQIVND (reference sequence). This entry belongs to a study of blood T cell repertoires in COVID-19. This TCR was recovered from a man aged 40-49 years with active or convalescent COVID-19. The material sequenced was peripheral blood. The gene calls are TRBV19 and TRBJ1-2; tentative D call: TRBD1 (6 bases). The chain's CDR3 is CASREGVPLGNYGYTF. In DNA, the CDR3 is TGTGCCAGTAGAGAGGGGGTCCCACTTGGTAACTATGGCTACACCTTC.